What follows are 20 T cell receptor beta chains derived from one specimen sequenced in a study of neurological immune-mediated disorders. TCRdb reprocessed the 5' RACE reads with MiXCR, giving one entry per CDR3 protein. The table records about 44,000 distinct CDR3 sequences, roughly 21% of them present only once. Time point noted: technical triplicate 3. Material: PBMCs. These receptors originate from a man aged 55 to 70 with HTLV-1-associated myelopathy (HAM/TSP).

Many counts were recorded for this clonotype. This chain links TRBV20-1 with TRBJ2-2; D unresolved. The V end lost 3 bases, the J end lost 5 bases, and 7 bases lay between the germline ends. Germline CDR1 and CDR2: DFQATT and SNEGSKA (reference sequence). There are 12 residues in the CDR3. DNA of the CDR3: TGCAGTGCTAGGGGCCTAACCGGGGAGCTGTTTTTT. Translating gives CSARGLTGELFF.

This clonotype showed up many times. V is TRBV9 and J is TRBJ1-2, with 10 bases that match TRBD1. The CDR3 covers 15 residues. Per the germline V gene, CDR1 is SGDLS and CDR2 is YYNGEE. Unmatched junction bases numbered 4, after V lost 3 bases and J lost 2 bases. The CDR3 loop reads CASSGPGQGNYGYTF. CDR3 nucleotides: TGTGCCAGCAGCGGGCCGGGACAGGGGAACTATGGCTACACCTTC.

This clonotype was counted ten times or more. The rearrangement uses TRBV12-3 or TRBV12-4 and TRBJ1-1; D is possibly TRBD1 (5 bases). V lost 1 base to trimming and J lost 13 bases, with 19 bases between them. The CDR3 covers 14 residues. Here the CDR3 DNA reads TGTGCCAGCAGTTTAGGGGGGTCAGGCCCTCCACTTTTCTTT. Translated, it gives CASSLGGSGPPLFF.

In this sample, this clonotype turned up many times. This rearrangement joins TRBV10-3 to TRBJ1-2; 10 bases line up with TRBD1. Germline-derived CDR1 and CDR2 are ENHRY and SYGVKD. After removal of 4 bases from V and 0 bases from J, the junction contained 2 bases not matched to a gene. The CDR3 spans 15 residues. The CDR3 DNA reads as TGTGCCATCAGTGGACAGGGGGCTCCTAACTATGGCTACACCTTC. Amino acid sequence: CAISGQGAPNYGYTF.

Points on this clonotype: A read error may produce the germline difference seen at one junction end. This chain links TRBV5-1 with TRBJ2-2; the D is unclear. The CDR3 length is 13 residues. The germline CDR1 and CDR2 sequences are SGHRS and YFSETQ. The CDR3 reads CASRPGRWGELFF. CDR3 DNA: TGCGCGAGCAGACCCGGACGATGGGGGGAGCTGTTTTTT. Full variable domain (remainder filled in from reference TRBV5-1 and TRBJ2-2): KAGVTQTPRYLIKTRGQQVTLSCSPISGHRSVSWYQQTPGQGLQFLFEYFSETQRNKGNFPGRFSGRQFSNSRSEMNVSTLELGDSALYLCASRPGRWGELFFGEGSRLTVL.

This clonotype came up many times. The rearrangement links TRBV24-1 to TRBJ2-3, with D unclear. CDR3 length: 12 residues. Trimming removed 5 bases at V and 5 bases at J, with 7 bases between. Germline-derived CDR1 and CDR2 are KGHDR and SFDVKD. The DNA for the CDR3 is TGTGCCACCAGTGGTGCTTTAGATACGCAGTATTTT. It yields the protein CATSGALDTQYF.

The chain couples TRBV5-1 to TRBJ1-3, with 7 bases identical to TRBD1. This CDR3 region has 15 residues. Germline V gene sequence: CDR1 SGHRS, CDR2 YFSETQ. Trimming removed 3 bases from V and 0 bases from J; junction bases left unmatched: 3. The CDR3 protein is CASSSGTVSGNTIYF. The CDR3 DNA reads TGCGCCAGCAGCTCCGGGACAGTCTCTGGAAACACCATATATTTT.

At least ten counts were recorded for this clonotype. CDR3 nucleotide sequence: TGTGCCAGCAGCCTGCGGTACGGTAATGAAAAACTGTTTTTT. Its translation: CASSLRYGNEKLFF. The J gene is TRBJ1-4, the V gene TRBV12-3 or TRBV12-4; D gene ambiguous. The CDR3 loop spans 14 amino acids. Deletions cut 6 bases from V and 4 bases from J, with 12 bases between.

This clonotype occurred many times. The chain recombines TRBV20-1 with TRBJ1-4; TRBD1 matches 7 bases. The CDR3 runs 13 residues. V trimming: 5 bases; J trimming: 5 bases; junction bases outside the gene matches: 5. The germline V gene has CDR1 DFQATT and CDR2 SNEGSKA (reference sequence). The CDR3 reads CSARTGENEKLFF. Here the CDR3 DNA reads TGCAGTGCTCGGACAGGCGAGAATGAAAAACTGTTTTTT.

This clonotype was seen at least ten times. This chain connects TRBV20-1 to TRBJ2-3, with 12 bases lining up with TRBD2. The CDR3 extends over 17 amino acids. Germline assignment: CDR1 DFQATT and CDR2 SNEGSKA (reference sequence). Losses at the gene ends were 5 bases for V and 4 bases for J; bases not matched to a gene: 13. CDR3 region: CSASPYRTSGVPDTQYF. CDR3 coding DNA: TGCAGTGCTTCACCCTACAGGACTAGCGGGGTACCAGATACGCAGTATTTT.

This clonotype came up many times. CDR3 protein: CASSLEGHTEAFF. CDR3 DNA sequence: TGTGCCAGCAGCTTGGAGGGGCACACTGAAGCTTTCTTT. The V gene is TRBV5-4, the J gene TRBJ1-1; the D gene is possibly TRBD1 (5 bases). The CDR3 spans 13 residues. V lost 0 bases and J lost 3, with 6 bases in between. CDR1 and CDR2 from the germline V gene are SGHNT and YYREEE (reference sequence). The full variable domain, its missing parts supplied by reference TRBV5-4 and TRBJ1-1, is ETGVTQSPTHLIKTRGQQVTLRCSSQSGHNTVSWYQQALGQGPQFIFQYYREEENGRGNFPPRFSGLQFPNYSSELNVNALELDDSALYLCASSLEGHTEAFFGQGTRLTVV.

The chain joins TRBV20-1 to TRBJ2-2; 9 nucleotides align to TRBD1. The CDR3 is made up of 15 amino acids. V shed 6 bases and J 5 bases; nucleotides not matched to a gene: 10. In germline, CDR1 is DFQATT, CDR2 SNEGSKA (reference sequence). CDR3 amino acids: CSALSGQGNTGELFF. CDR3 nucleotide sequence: TGCAGTGCCCTGTCAGGACAGGGGAATACCGGGGAGCTGTTTTTT.

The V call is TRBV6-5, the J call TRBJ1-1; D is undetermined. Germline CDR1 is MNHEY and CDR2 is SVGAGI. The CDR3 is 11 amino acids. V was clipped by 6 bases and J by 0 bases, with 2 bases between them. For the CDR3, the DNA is TGTGCCAGCAGGGTGAACACTGAAGCTTTCTTT. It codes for CASRVNTEAFF.

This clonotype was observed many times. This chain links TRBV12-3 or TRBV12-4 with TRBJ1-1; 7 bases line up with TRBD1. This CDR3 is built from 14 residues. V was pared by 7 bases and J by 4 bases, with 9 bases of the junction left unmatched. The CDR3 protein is CASTQKGATTEAFF. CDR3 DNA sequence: TGTGCCAGCACTCAAAAGGGGGCGACCACTGAAGCTTTCTTT.

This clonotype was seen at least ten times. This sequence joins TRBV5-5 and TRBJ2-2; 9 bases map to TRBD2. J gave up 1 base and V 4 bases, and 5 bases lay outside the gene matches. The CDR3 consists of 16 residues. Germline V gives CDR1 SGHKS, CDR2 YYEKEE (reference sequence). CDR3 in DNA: TGTGCCAGCAGCCCCTTAGCGGGAGAGAACACCGGGGAGCTGTTTTTT. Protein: CASSPLAGENTGELFF.

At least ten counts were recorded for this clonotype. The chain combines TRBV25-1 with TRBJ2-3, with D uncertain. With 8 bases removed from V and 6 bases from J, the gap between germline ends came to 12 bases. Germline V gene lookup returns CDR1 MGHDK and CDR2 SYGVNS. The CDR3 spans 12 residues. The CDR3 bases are TGTGCCAGCGCTTTCTCCCCGGATACGCAGTATTTT. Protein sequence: CASAFSPDTQYF.

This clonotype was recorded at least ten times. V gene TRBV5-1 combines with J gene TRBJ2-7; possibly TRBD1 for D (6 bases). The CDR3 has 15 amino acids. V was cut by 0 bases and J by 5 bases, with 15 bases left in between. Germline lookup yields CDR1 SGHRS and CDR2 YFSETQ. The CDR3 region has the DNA TGCGCCAGCAGCTTGGTATTGGACAGTACCGACGAGCAGTACTTC. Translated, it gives CASSLVLDSTDEQYF.

CDR3 loop: CASSQAGTSGSNEQFF. The CDR3 DNA sequence: TGTGCCAGCAGCCAAGCTGGGACTAGCGGATCCAATGAGCAGTTCTTC. The gene calls are TRBV3-1 and TRBJ2-1, with 11 nucleotides matching TRBD2. Unmatched junction bases numbered 5, after V lost 1 base and J lost 6 bases. This CDR3 is built from 16 residues. CDR1 LGHDT and CDR2 YNNKEL come from the germline V gene (reference sequence).

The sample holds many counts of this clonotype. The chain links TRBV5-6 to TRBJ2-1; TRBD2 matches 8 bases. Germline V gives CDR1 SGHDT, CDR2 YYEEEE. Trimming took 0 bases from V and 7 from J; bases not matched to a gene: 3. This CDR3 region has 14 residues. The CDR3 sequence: CASSLDSGKNEQFF. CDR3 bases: TGTGCCAGCAGCTTGGATAGCGGGAAGAATGAGCAGTTCTTC.

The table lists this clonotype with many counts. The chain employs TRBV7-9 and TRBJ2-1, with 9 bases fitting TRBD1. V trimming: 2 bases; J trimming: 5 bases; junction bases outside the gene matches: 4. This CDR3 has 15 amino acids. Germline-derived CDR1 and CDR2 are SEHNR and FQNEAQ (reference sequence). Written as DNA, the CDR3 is TGTGCCAGCAGCTTAACAGGGGGCGGACACAATGAGCAGTTCTTC. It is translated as CASSLTGGGHNEQFF. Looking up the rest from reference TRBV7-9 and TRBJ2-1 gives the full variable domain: DTGVSQNPRHKITKRGQNVTFRCDPISEHNRLYWYRQTLGQGPEFLTYFQNEAQLEKSRLLSDRFSAERPKGSFSTLEIQRTEQGDSAMYLCASSLTGGGHNEQFFGPGTRLTVL.